These T cell receptor beta chains were read from a single sample in a study of cytomegalovirus exposure and HLA in healthy donors. Profiled with immunoSEQ multiplex PCR; TCRdb holds only in-frame clones, not every one. The profile covers approximately 110,000 clones, with approximately 84% appearing a single time and 0.24% taken by the ten largest. Material for sequencing was PBMCs. These receptors were taken from a man aged 50 to 60 in good health and CMV-seronegative. Both conserved end residues are part of each CDR3. The D gene is left open where the match is weak. The size field is filled for only some rows; it gives once, few, many or a size class.

>TRBJ2-3|once|TRBD2|TRBV4-2
TGTGCCAGCTGCCAAGTCACTAGCGGGGCTGGGACAGATACGCAGTATTTT
CASCQVTSGAGTDTQYF
>TRBJ2-7|-|TRBD1|TRBV28
TGTGCCAGCTGGACAGGGGGCTGGGCCGAGCAGTACTTC
CASWTGGWAEQYF
>TRBJ2-7|-|-|TRBV5-1
TGCGCCAGCAGCTTGGGGGCTGGCAGTGCCTACGAGCAGTACTTC
CASSLGAGSAYEQYF
>TRBJ2-3|-|-|TRBV5-4
TGTGCCAGCAGCTTGAGTTCAACTAGCACAGATACGCAGTATTTT
CASSLSSTSTDTQYF
>TRBJ2-7|-|TRBD2|TRBV7-2
TGTGCCAGCAGCCGCAAGGCGGGGGAGACCTACGAGCAGTACTTC
CASSRKAGETYEQYF
>TRBJ1-5|-|TRBD1|TRBV19
TGTGCCAGTAGCGTAACAGGGGGCGGTCAGCCCCAGCATTTT
CASSVTGGGQPQHF
>TRBJ1-4|-|-|TRBV5-1
TGCGCCAGCAGCTTGGACGGGGAAAGGAAGAGTGAAAAACTGTTTTTT
CASSLDGERKSEKLFF
>TRBJ1-2|-|-|TRBV30
TGTGCCTGGGCTGTTGGGGCGTATGGCTACACCTTC
CAWAVGAYGYTF
>TRBJ1-6|once|-|TRBV6-4
TGTGCCAGCAGTGAAAGCGGTAATTCACCCCTCCACTTT
CASSESGNSPLHF
>TRBJ2-7|-|TRBD1|TRBV12-5
TGTGCTAGTGGTTTGGCGTCGGGACAGTTCTACGAGCAGTACTTC
CASGLASGQFYEQYF
>TRBJ1-2|-|-|TRBV25-1
TGTGCCAGCAGTCCTACGGGGATCTATGGCTACACCTTC
CASSPTGIYGYTF
>TRBJ2-3|-|-|TRBV9
TGTGCCAGCAGCCGACTAGGATCAGATACGCAGTATTTT
CASSRLGSDTQYF
>TRBJ2-1|-|TRBD1|TRBV19
TGTGCCAGTAGTACCCCACAGGGGGGGCAGTTCTTC
CASSTPQGGQFF
>TRBJ1-2|-|-|TRBV18
TGTGCCAGCTTAAAGGAGGACGGCTATGGCTACACCTTC
CASLKEDGYGYTF
>TRBJ2-7|-|-|TRBV20-1
TGCAGTGCTGGGGGGTCCTACGAGCAGTACTTC
CSAGGSYEQYF
>TRBJ1-4|few|TRBD1|TRBV28
TGTGCCAGCAGCCTCGGGACAGCATATGAAAAACTGTTTTTT
CASSLGTAYEKLFF
>TRBJ2-7|-|TRBD1|TRBV5-1
TGCGCCAGCAGCTTGTCCCTCGGGACAGGATACTACGAGCAGTACTTC
CASSLSLGTGYYEQYF
>TRBJ2-5|-|-|TRBV19
TGTGCCAGTAGCCTACTAGTCGAAGAGACCCAGTACTTC
CASSLLVEETQYF
>TRBJ1-1|once|-|TRBV5-1
TGCGCCAGCAGCTTGCAGGGTTGGACTGAAGCTTTCTTT
CASSLQGWTEAFF
>TRBJ2-1|-|-|TRBV4-2
TGTGCCAGCAGCCAAGTATCGGGAAATTACAATGAGCAGTTCTTC
CASSQVSGNYNEQFF
>TRBJ1-5|-|-|TRBV6-5
TGTGCCAGCAGTGAACAGCATAGCAATCAGCCCCAGCATTTT
CASSEQHSNQPQHF
>TRBJ1-5|once|TRBD1|TRBV28
TGTGCCAGCAGTTTAGACAGGGACAATCAGCCCCAGCATTTT
CASSLDRDNQPQHF
>TRBJ2-7|-|TRBD2|TRBV5-4
TGTGCCAGCGGGAGGGCCTCCTACGAGCAGTACTTC
CASGRASYEQYF
>TRBJ2-3|-|TRBD2|TRBV2
TGTGCCAGCAGTCGGGAAAGCGGGGGGGCAAATACGCAGTATTTT
CASSRESGGANTQYF
>TRBJ2-5|-|-|TRBV2
TGTGCCAGCAAAAGGGGCGAGACCCAGTACTTC
CASKRGETQYF
>TRBJ2-1|-|-|TRBV11-1
TGTGCCAGCAGCCGTACTAGGACGGGTGAGCAGTTCTTC
CASSRTRTGEQFF
>TRBJ1-5|-|TRBD1|TRBV4-2
TGTGCCAGCAGCGAAACAGGGGGGAGTAGCAATCAGCCCCAGCATTTT
CASSETGGSSNQPQHF
>TRBJ2-4|once|-|TRBV5-1
TGCGCCAGCAGCTTGGGGGCGGCCGGGGACATTCAGTACTTC
CASSLGAAGDIQYF
>TRBJ2-5|-|-|TRBV19
TGTGCCAGTAGTAACGCGCCCCAAGAGACCCAGTACTTC
CASSNAPQETQYF